A selection of T cell receptor beta chains follows, all from one sample in a study of T-cell reconstitution after alpha-beta-depleted transplantation in children. MiXCR, run by TCRdb on the PCR reads, gives a single entry per CDR3 protein. Counted here are approximately 400,000 distinct CDR3 sequences, about 16% occurring once; the ten biggest clones make up just under 30%. The starting material was PBMCs, mostly from graft donor cells, obtained 360 days after TCRalphabeta/CD19-depleted stem cell transplant. The source of these receptors is a boy less than two years old who had a stem cell transplant for Wiskott-Aldrich syndrome, so the T cells may come from the graft donor. Each CDR3 is given with its conserved first and last residue. Each record gives: clone size, V gene, J gene, CDR3 protein. The size entry is marked missing in some rows and otherwise reads once, few, many or a size class.

>-|TRBV12-3/TRBV12-4|TRBJ2-3
CARIAGGTDTQYF
>-|TRBV5-1|TRBJ2-7
CASSSSGTGSYEQYF
>-|TRBV12-3/TRBV12-4|TRBJ2-7
CASSPRVGYSYEQYF
>-|TRBV27|TRBJ2-7
CASRRLAMDEQYF
>few|TRBV7-9|TRBJ2-7
CASSLARQGAQYF
>few|TRBV12-3/TRBV12-4|TRBJ2-1
CASSLWSSEQFF
>-|TRBV5-1|TRBJ2-1
CASSDRPRAYNEQFF
>many|TRBV9|TRBJ2-7
CASSVGVRATSSYEQYF
>few|TRBV19|TRBJ2-5
CASSTTPRQETQYF
>-|TRBV5-4|TRBJ1-5
CASSLRQGKNQPQHF